A selection of T cell receptor beta chains follows, all from one sample in a study of blood T cells in healthy people across ages. TCRdb recomputed calls from the 5' RACE reads with MiXCR, one row per CDR3 protein. The data show 800,000 to 1,300,000 distinct CDR3 sequences, around 25% seen once. These same records also appear under a second study, on T cells of mothers and their children.

The sample taken for sequencing was blood. The receptors were gathered from a girl aged 2 to 10 in good health. The CDR3 runs from the conserved cysteine through the conserved F or W. The order of the fields is V gene, D gene, CDR3 length, J gene, clone size, CDR3 protein, CDR3 DNA. The D gene is left open where the match is weak. The size entry is marked missing in some rows and otherwise reads once, few, many or a size class.

v_call: TRBV11-3
d_call: -
cdr3_length: 13
j_call: TRBJ2-1
clone_size: -
cdr3_aa: CASSRRDLNEQFF
cdr3_nt: TGTGCCAGCAGCAGGAGAGATCTCAATGAGCAGTTCTTC

v_call: TRBV7-9
d_call: TRBD1
cdr3_length: 15
j_call: TRBJ1-3
clone_size: few
cdr3_aa: CASSWTGGTGNTIYF
cdr3_nt: TGTGCCAGCAGCTGGACAGGGGGCACTGGAAACACCATATATTTT

v_call: TRBV4-1
d_call: -
cdr3_length: 15
j_call: TRBJ2-7
clone_size: -
cdr3_aa: CASSRSDAANYEQYF
cdr3_nt: TGCGCCAGCAGCCGGTCGGACGCGGCCAACTACGAGCAGTACTTC

v_call: TRBV19
d_call: -
cdr3_length: 13
j_call: TRBJ2-2
clone_size: -
cdr3_aa: CASSISSVGELFF
cdr3_nt: TGTGCCAGTAGTATTAGCTCGGTCGGGGAGCTGTTTTTT

v_call: TRBV28
d_call: -
cdr3_length: 13
j_call: TRBJ2-7
clone_size: few
cdr3_aa: CASSFQGFHEQYF
cdr3_nt: TGTGCCAGCAGTTTTCAGGGGTTCCACGAGCAGTACTTC

v_call: TRBV4-1
d_call: TRBD1
cdr3_length: 14
j_call: TRBJ1-6
clone_size: -
cdr3_aa: CASSLDRAGSPLHF
cdr3_nt: TGCGCCAGCAGCCTGGACAGGGCTGGTTCACCCCTCCACTTT

v_call: TRBV4-2
d_call: -
cdr3_length: 13
j_call: TRBJ1-1
clone_size: -
cdr3_aa: CASSQVEVLEAFF
cdr3_nt: TGTGCCAGCAGCCAAGTGGAGGTGCTTGAAGCTTTCTTT

v_call: TRBV19
d_call: TRBD2
cdr3_length: 15
j_call: TRBJ2-3
clone_size: -
cdr3_aa: CASSEAGARTDTQYF
cdr3_nt: TGTGCCAGTAGTGAAGCGGGGGCGCGCACAGATACGCAGTATTTT

v_call: TRBV19
d_call: -
cdr3_length: 17
j_call: TRBJ1-2
clone_size: few
cdr3_aa: CASSPHEGKVGGYGYTF
cdr3_nt: TGTGCCAGTAGTCCCCATGAGGGGAAAGTGGGGGGGTACGGCTACACCTTC

v_call: TRBV15
d_call: TRBD1
cdr3_length: 13
j_call: TRBJ2-7
clone_size: few
cdr3_aa: CATSPRTGGEQYF
cdr3_nt: TGTGCCACCAGCCCCCGGACAGGAGGCGAGCAGTACTTC

v_call: TRBV25-1
d_call: -
cdr3_length: 13
j_call: TRBJ1-2
clone_size: -
cdr3_aa: CASSEFVAGGYTF
cdr3_nt: TGTGCCAGCAGTGAATTTGTAGCTGGTGGCTACACCTTC

v_call: TRBV7-7
d_call: -
cdr3_length: 15
j_call: TRBJ1-2
clone_size: -
cdr3_aa: CASSPIMEHNYGYTF
cdr3_nt: TGTGCTAGCAGCCCGATTATGGAACATAACTATGGCTACACCTTC

v_call: TRBV20-1
d_call: -
cdr3_length: 13
j_call: TRBJ2-3
clone_size: few
cdr3_aa: CSASQGSGDTQYF
cdr3_nt: TGCAGTGCTTCTCAGGGTAGTGGGGATACGCAGTATTTT

v_call: TRBV4-3
d_call: -
cdr3_length: 14
j_call: TRBJ2-7
clone_size: few
cdr3_aa: CASSQDSTGYEQYF
cdr3_nt: TGCGCCAGCAGCCAAGATTCCACCGGGTACGAGCAGTACTTC

v_call: TRBV20-1
d_call: TRBD2
cdr3_length: 15
j_call: TRBJ2-1
clone_size: -
cdr3_aa: CSASLAGTPLNEQFF
cdr3_nt: TGCAGTGCTAGTTTAGCGGGGACGCCTCTCAATGAGCAGTTCTTC

v_call: TRBV28
d_call: TRBD2
cdr3_length: 14
j_call: TRBJ2-7
clone_size: once
cdr3_aa: CASSWGLVSYEQYF
cdr3_nt: TGTGCCAGCAGTTGGGGACTAGTGTCATACGAGCAGTACTTC

v_call: TRBV10-3
d_call: TRBD1
cdr3_length: 17
j_call: TRBJ2-7
clone_size: few
cdr3_aa: CAISEPAKPGQGYEQYF
cdr3_nt: TGTGCCATCAGTGAGCCAGCTAAACCGGGACAGGGATACGAGCAGTACTTC

v_call: TRBV10-3
d_call: TRBD1
cdr3_length: 14
j_call: TRBJ2-7
clone_size: few
cdr3_aa: CAISGDRMFDEQYF
cdr3_nt: TGTGCCATCAGTGGGGACAGGATGTTTGACGAGCAGTACTTC

v_call: TRBV11-2
d_call: -
cdr3_length: 13
j_call: TRBJ2-7
clone_size: few
cdr3_aa: CASRAGMKNEQYF
cdr3_nt: TGTGCCAGCAGGGCAGGGATGAAAAACGAGCAGTACTTC

v_call: TRBV11-2
d_call: TRBD2
cdr3_length: 15
j_call: TRBJ2-1
clone_size: -
cdr3_aa: CASSPGLASCNEQFF
cdr3_nt: TGTGCCAGCAGCCCGGGACTAGCGTCCTGTAATGAGCAGTTCTTC

v_call: TRBV7-9
d_call: -
cdr3_length: 15
j_call: TRBJ1-4
clone_size: -
cdr3_aa: CASSSHRVANEKLFF
cdr3_nt: TGTGCCAGCAGCAGCCACAGGGTGGCTAATGAAAAACTGTTTTTT

v_call: TRBV9
d_call: -
cdr3_length: 12
j_call: TRBJ2-1
clone_size: -
cdr3_aa: CASSVAYNEQFF
cdr3_nt: TGTGCCAGCAGCGTAGCCTACAATGAGCAGTTCTTC

v_call: TRBV19
d_call: -
cdr3_length: 14
j_call: TRBJ2-7
clone_size: -
cdr3_aa: CASRDSISSLEQYF
cdr3_nt: TGTGCCAGTAGGGACAGCATAAGCTCCCTCGAGCAGTACTTC

v_call: TRBV20-1
d_call: TRBD1
cdr3_length: 11
j_call: TRBJ1-2
clone_size: few
cdr3_aa: CSARRAGTGYF
cdr3_nt: TGCAGTGCTAGGAGAGCCGGGACAGGTTACTTC

v_call: TRBV28
d_call: -
cdr3_length: 15
j_call: TRBJ2-7
clone_size: -
cdr3_aa: CASSPNAGAGYEQYF
cdr3_nt: TGTGCCAGCAGTCCCAACGCAGGGGCTGGCTACGAGCAGTACTTC